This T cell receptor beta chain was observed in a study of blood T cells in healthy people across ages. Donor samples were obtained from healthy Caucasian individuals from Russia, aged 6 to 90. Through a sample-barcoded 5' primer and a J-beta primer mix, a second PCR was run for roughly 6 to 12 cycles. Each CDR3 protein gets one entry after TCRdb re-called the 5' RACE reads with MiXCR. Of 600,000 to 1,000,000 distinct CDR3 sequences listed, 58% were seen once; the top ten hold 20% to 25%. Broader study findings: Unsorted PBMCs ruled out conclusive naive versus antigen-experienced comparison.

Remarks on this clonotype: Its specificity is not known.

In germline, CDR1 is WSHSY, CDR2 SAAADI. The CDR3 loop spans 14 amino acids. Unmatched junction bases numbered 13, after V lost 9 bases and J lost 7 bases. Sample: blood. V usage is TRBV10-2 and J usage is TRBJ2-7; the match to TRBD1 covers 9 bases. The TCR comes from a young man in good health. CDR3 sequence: CARATGGLVREQYF. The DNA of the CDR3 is TGCGCCAGAGCGACAGGGGGGCTTGTCCGGGAGCAGTACTTC.